This T cell receptor (beta chain) emerged from a study of shared clonotypes between healthy human individuals. Study information: The cohort comprised a couple of women and a few men. Their ages spanned 18 to 49 years. Overall study findings and caveats: Few donors restricted represented genetic and exposure-history diversity.

This clone was seen more than once but under ten times. Its antigen remains unidentified. Germline V gene data show CDR1 as SGHNT and CDR2 as YYREEE (reference sequence). Unmatched junction bases numbered 6, after V lost 3 bases and J lost 5 bases. The CDR3 runs to 15 residues. Several immunoSEQ plates received, in even portions, the genomic DNA of each subset. Replicate PCRs from sorted subsets contained around 200 ng DNA, which is approximately 30,000 T cell genomes. Repertoires were generated with immunoSEQ multiplex PCR, while TCRdb's copy carries only in-frame clones and drops some. Among around 2.1 million clones, 85% to 95% were seen once, and the ten largest hold under 2%. Only CD45RO-negative cells positively selected for CCR7 counted as naive CD8 cells, so terminally differentiated effector memory CD45RA+ cells were excluded.

Sequencing input: naive CD8+ T cells from PBMCs. This sequence originates from a man younger than 35 in good health. Some clones in this sample may be carry-over from other donors' samples. The chain joins TRBV5-4 to TRBJ1-2, with 11 bases that match TRBD1. This CDR3 is CASSSQGQGGYGYTF. The CDR3 DNA is TGTGCCAGCAGCTCCCAGGGACAGGGGGGATATGGCTACACCTTC.